This T cell receptor beta chain appears in the sequencing data of a study of blood T cell repertoires in COVID-19 (dated by TCRdb to about 2020). Regarding the research as a whole: Samples from collaborators originated in the United States, Italy and Spain and spanned both the acute and convalescent phases of COVID-19. The material from the prospective study consisted of cDNA or gDNA derived from T cells, B-cell-depleted T cells, or PBMCs. Deeply sampled blood TCRbeta repertoires from subjects exposed to, actively infected with, or recovered from COVID-19 were included in the dataset. A de-identified subject ID, COVID-19 status, age in years and sex were almost always included in the sample metadata. Where available, HLA class I and class II types were obtained from metadata supplied by the sample provider rather than from assay-based typing. A freely available public database, intended as a resource for researchers studying the immune response to SARS-CoV-2, is where the repertoires were released. The samples were drawn from two sources: the first 160 participants of the ongoing ImmuneRACE study, and some 1,300 subjects contributed by 6 global collaborators.

The V end gives up 3 bases and the J end 11 bases, leaving 6 bases in the junction not matched to a gene. Spanning cysteine to phenylalanine, the CDR3 consists of 11 amino acids. The only DNA kept is the CDR3, 33 bases in frame from the first base. CDR1 and CDR2 were assigned from the germline V gene as SQVTM and ANQGSEA. TCRbeta CDR3 regions were amplified from genomic DNA using the immunoSEQ Assay, a bias-controlled multiplex PCR. The study's own analysis went as follows. The number of nucleated cells in each sample was estimated by amplification of reference gene primers within the assay. Sequence reads were collapsed and filtered to measure the absolute abundance of every unique TCRbeta CDR3 rearrangement. For each sample, productive Simpson clonality was calculated as the square root of Simpson's diversity index across productive rearrangements. In TCRdb, the immuneACCESS table is reduced to in-frame sequences with V and J assigned. These tables do not hold every clone; where another copy was compared, an unresolved V gene accounts for under half, and the others remain unexplained. From that table come the V and J calls and clone size; the DNA was used to work out D and trimming. The table for this sample lists 35,000 to 45,000 clones; about 86% of them were counted only once. The ten largest clones represent roughly 5% of the sample.

Concerning this clone: It has no known antigen specificity. Base qualities are missing; no much larger clone stands one base away.

Broad study findings and their caveats: The amount of clinical and demographic metadata varied by source and participant and was provided uncurated.

Collaborating institutions collected whole blood in K2EDTA tubes following their own protocols. For TCRbeta analysis, collaborator samples were shipped as frozen whole blood, as isolated PBMCs, or as DNA extracted from either sample type. Rearrangement joined TRBV29-1 to TRBJ1-1; the junction holds 7 bases that match TRBD1. Material for sequencing was peripheral blood. This clonotype was obtained from a middle-aged man with active COVID-19. The CDR3 region has the sequence CSVDRGRWAFF. The bases read TGCAGCGTTGATAGGGGGCGCTGGGCTTTCTTT.